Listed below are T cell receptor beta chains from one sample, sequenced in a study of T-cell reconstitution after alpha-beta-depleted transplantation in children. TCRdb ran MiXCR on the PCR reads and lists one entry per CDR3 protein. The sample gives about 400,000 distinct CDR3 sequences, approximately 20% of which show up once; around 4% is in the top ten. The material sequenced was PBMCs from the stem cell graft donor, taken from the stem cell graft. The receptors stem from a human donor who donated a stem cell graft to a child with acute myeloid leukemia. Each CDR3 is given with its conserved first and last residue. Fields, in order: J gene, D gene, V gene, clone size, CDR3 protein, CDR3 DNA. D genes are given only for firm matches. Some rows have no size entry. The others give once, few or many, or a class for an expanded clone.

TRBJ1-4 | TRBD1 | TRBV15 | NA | CATRTRQGLNEKLFF | TGTGCCACCAGGACACGACAGGGGCTTAATGAAAAACTGTTTTTT
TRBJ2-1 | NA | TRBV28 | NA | CASSLTDPDNEQFF | TGTGCCAGCAGTTTAACCGATCCCGACAATGAGCAGTTCTTC
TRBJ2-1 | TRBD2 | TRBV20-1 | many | CSAPPPLADRMDEQFF | TGCAGTGCGCCACCTCCCCTAGCGGACCGAATGGATGAGCAGTTCTTC
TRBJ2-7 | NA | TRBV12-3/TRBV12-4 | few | CASRLKSRGHEQYF | TGTGCCAGCAGATTGAAATCCAGGGGCCACGAGCAGTACTTC
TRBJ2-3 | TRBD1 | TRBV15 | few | CATSRAQGFSTDTQYF | TGTGCCACCAGCAGAGCACAGGGGTTTAGCACAGATACGCAGTATTTT
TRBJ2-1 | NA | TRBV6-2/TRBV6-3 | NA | CASTDEKRKYNEQFF | TGTGCCAGCACCGACGAAAAGCGGAAGTACAATGAGCAGTTCTTC
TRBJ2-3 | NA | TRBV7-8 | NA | CASSLADWGRGTDTQYF | TGTGCCAGCAGCTTAGCAGATTGGGGGCGCGGCACAGATACGCAGTATTTT
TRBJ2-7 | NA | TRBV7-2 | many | CASSPDLSYEQYF | TGTGCCAGCAGCCCTGACCTATCCTACGAGCAGTACTTC
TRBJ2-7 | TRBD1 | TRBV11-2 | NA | CASSLGPGTGYEQYF | TGTGCCAGCAGCTTAGGCCCGGGGACAGGCTACGAGCAGTACTTC
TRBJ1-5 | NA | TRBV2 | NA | CASTQNYYQPQHF | TGTGCCAGCACTCAAAACTATTATCAGCCCCAGCATTTT
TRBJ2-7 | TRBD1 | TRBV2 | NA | CASSGGTGLEQYF | TGTGCCAGCAGTGGCGGGACAGGGCTGGAGCAGTACTTC
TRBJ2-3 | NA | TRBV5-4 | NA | CASSQELDTQYF | TGTGCCAGCAGCCAGGAGCTGGATACGCAGTATTTT
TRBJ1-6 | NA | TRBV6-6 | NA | CASSYNQNSPLHF | TGTGCCAGCAGTTACAACCAGAATTCACCCCTCCACTTT
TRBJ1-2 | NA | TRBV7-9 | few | CASSLAGAQNYGYTF | TGTGCCAGCAGCTTAGCGGGAGCCCAAAACTATGGCTACACCTTC
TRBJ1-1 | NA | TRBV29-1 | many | CSVGAGNTEAFF | TGCAGCGTTGGGGCGGGGAACACTGAAGCTTTCTTT
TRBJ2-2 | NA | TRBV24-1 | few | CATSDKLHTGELFF | TGTGCCACCAGTGATAAGTTACACACCGGGGAGCTGTTTTTT
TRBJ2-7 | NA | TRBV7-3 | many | CASSPGGLGYEQYF | TGTGCCAGCAGCCCGGGGGGCTTAGGGTACGAGCAGTACTTC
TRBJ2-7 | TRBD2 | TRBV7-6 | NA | CASSPFGGVLSYEQYF | TGTGCCAGCAGCCCATTTGGGGGGGTTCTCTCCTACGAGCAGTACTTC
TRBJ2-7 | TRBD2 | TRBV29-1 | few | CSVSGTYEQYF | TGCAGCGTTAGCGGGACTTACGAGCAGTACTTC
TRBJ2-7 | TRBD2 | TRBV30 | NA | CAWGLAGATSYEQYF | TGTGCCTGGGGATTGGCGGGAGCGACCTCCTACGAGCAGTACTTC
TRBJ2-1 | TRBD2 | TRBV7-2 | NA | CASSQGLVTDEQFF | TGTGCCAGCAGCCAAGGACTAGTTACCGATGAGCAGTTCTTC
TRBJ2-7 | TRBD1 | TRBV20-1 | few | CSARDEGRGFPYEQYF | TGCAGTGCTAGAGATGAAGGCAGGGGGTTCCCCTACGAGCAGTACTTC
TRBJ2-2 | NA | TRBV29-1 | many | CSVQGNGELFF | TGCAGCGTGCAGGGGAACGGGGAGCTGTTTTTT
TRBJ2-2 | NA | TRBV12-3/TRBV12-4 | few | CASSPLHTGELFF | TGTGCCAGCAGTCCCCTCCACACCGGGGAGCTGTTTTTT
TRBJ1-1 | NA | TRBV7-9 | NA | CASRWSGEAFF | TGTGCCAGTCGTTGGTCGGGAGAAGCTTTCTTT
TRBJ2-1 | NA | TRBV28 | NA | CASSIPPAINEQFF | TGTGCCAGCAGTATACCACCAGCGATTAATGAGCAGTTCTTC
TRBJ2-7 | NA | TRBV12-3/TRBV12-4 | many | CASSWGSRRSSYEQYF | TGTGCCAGCAGTTGGGGGTCTCGTAGGAGCTCCTACGAGCAGTACTTC
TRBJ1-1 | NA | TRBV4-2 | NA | CASSQGPAGSNTEAFF | TGTGCCAGCAGCCAGGGACCCGCGGGAAGCAACACTGAAGCTTTCTTT
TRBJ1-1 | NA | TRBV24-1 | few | CATSDSVGGTEAFF | TGTGCCACCAGTGATTCGGTAGGGGGCACTGAAGCTTTCTTT
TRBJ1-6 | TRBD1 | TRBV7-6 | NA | CASSLLDRGNNSPLHF | TGTGCCAGCAGCTTATTGGACAGGGGAAATAATTCACCCCTCCACTTT
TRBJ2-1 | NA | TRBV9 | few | CASSDGSYNEQFF | TGTGCCAGCAGTGATGGGTCCTACAATGAGCAGTTCTTC
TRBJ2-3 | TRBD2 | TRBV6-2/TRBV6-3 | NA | CASEAGVRTDTQYF | TGTGCCAGCGAGGCGGGAGTGAGGACAGATACGCAGTATTTT
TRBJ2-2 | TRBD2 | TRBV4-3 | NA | CASSQPTLAANTGELFF | TGCGCCAGCAGCCAACCGACACTAGCGGCGAACACCGGGGAGCTGTTTTTT
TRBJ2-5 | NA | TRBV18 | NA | CASSPRLETQYF | TGTGCCAGCTCACCCAGACTCGAGACCCAGTACTTC
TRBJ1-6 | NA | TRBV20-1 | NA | CSARSSSYNSPLHF | TGCAGTGCTAGATCAAGCTCCTATAATTCACCCCTCCACTTT
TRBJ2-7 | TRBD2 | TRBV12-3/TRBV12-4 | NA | CASLFAGDSPSYEQYF | TGTGCCAGCCTGTTCGCGGGAGACTCCCCCTCCTACGAGCAGTACTTC
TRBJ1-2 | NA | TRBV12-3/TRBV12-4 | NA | CASSRTDGPEIYGYTF | TGTGCCAGCAGTCGGACAGACGGCCCCGAAATTTATGGCTACACCTTC
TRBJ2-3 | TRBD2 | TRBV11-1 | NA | CASSGGLAGVLSTDTQYF | TGTGCCAGCAGCGGCGGACTAGCGGGAGTTTTGAGCACAGATACGCAGTATTTT
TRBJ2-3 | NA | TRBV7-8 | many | CASSSLTVGGTGTDTQYF | TGTGCCAGCAGCTCCTTGACCGTAGGAGGGACTGGCACAGATACGCAGTATTTT
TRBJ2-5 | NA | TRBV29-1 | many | CSVVPANHQETQYF | TGCAGCGTTGTCCCAGCGAACCACCAAGAGACCCAGTACTTC
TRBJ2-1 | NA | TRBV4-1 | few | CASSQVGATEDNEQFF | TGCGCCAGCAGCCAAGTTGGAGCAACGGAGGACAATGAGCAGTTCTTC
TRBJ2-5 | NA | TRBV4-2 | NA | CASSQEAGETQYF | TGTGCCAGCAGCCAAGAGGCAGGAGAGACCCAGTACTTC
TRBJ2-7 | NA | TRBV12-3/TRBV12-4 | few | CASSLTGRGYEQYF | TGTGCCAGCAGTCTGACAGGGAGGGGGTACGAGCAGTACTTC
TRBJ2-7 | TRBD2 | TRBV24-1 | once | CATSDTSGNSYEQYF | TGTGCCACCAGTGATACTAGCGGCAACTCCTACGAGCAGTACTTC
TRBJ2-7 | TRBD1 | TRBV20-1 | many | CSAGQGSYEQYF | TGCAGTGCTGGACAGGGGTCCTACGAGCAGTACTTC
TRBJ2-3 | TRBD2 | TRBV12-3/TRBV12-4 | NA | CASSFGRLAGSTDTQYF | TGTGCCAGCAGTTTTGGAAGACTAGCGGGAAGCACAGATACGCAGTATTTT
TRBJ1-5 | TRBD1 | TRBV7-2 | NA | CASSLAVTGVQPQHF | TGTGCCAGCAGCTTAGCTGTCACAGGGGTCCAGCCCCAGCATTTT
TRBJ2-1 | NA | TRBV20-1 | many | CSALVLAYNEQFF | TGCAGTGCACTGGTCCTGGCTTACAATGAGCAGTTCTTC
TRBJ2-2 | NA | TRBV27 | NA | CASLGRNTGELFF | TGTGCCAGCCTGGGAAGGAACACCGGGGAGCTGTTTTTT
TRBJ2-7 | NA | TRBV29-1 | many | CRGLKFSAPGRYEQYF | TGCAGGGGACTTAAGTTCAGCGCCCCCGGGAGATACGAGCAGTACTTC
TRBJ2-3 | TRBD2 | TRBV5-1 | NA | CASSFKGLALDTQYF | TGCGCCAGCAGCTTTAAGGGACTAGCATTAGATACGCAGTATTTT
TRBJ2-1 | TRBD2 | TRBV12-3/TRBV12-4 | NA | CASGWREGFQGQFF | TGTGCCAGCGGATGGCGGGAGGGCTTTCAGGGGCAGTTCTTC
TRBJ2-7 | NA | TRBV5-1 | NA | CASSISTLAPYEQYF | TGCGCCAGCAGCATATCGACTCTGGCCCCGTACGAACAGTACTTC
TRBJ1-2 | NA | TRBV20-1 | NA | CSAREGESNYGYTF | TGCAGTGCTAGGGAAGGGGAATCCAACTATGGCTACACCTTC
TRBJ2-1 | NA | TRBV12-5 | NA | CASGYNSGNEQFF | TGTGCTAGTGGTTATAACTCGGGGAATGAGCAGTTCTTC
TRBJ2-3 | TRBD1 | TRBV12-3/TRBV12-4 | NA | CASSYTGGWDTQYF | TGTGCCAGCAGTTATACAGGGGGCTGGGATACGCAGTATTTT
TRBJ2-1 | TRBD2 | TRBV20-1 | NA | CSAFLAGEGNEQFF | TGCAGTGCTTTTCTAGCGGGAGAAGGCAATGAGCAGTTCTTC
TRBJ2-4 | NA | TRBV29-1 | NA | CSFLNYDIQYF | TGCAGTTTCTTAAACTATGACATTCAGTACTTC
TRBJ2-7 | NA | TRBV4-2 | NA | CASRPGPEDYEQYF | TGTGCCAGCAGACCGGGACCAGAGGACTACGAGCAGTACTTC